This T cell receptor beta chain was sequenced during a study of post-analysis software for immune sequencing data. Across the whole study: Relapsing-remitting, secondary progressive and progressive-relapsing forms of multiple sclerosis all featured among disease courses.

Unique molecular identifiers had been added to the TCR beta cDNA libraries. Hundreds of thousands of cDNA molecules came from about 1 to 10 million T cells. TCRdb itself ran the PCR reads through MiXCR, one entry per CDR3 protein. The sample gives roughly 430,000 distinct CDR3 sequences, about 39% of which show up once; 7.6% is in the top ten. Points on this clonotype: Its antigen remains unknown.

Study-wide results and caveats: Relative to controls, patients with multiple sclerosis showed significantly lower normalized Chao1 diversity. Those samples that were prepared in the same batch co-clustered strongly by F measure.

This clonotype was sampled from a girl aged 2 to 10 with multiple sclerosis. The sequenced sample consisted of blood.

The CDR3 region has the DNA TGTGCCAGCAGCACCGGACAATCCTCCGGGGAGACCCAGTACTTC. Translated, it gives CASSTGQSSGETQYF. This rearrangement joins TRBV25-1 to TRBJ2-5; D may be TRBD1 (5 bases). Trimming took off 6 bases at V and 5 bases at J, with 19 bases between the two ends. Germline-derived CDR1 and CDR2 are MGHDK and SYGVNS. CDR3 size: 15 residues.